The 23 T cell receptor beta chains listed next were all sequenced from one sample in a study of shared clonotypes between healthy human individuals (TCRdb year 2020). The library came from the immunoSEQ multiplex PCR assay. This is the immuneACCESS table as TCRdb keeps it, with only in-frame sequences that have V and J called. A part of the clones is gone; compared with another copy, unresolved V genes explain less than half, and the rest is unexplained. Present in this sample are about 1 million clones, about 80% of which were seen just once. The ten largest clones add up to roughly 1.4% of the sample. The material sequenced was memory CD4+ T cells sorted from blood. The cell subset or site label corresponds to: CD45RA-negative fraction. The origin of the receptors is a man aged 18 to 29 in good health.

The CDR3 sequence is CASSIGPAGGPNEKLFF. DNA for the CDR3: TGTGCCAGTAGTATAGGGCCCGCGGGGGGGCCGAATGAAAAACTGTTTTTT. V gene TRBV19 combines with J gene TRBJ1-4, with D possibly TRBD1 on 6 matching bases. The CDR3 spans 17 residues. V was shortened by 1 base and J by 5 bases, with 17 bases between the two germline ends. Germline CDR1 and CDR2: LNHDA and SQIVND (reference sequence).

DNA for the CDR3: TGTGCCAGCAGTGCGTTTAGCGGGAGACAGGGGCAGTTCTTC. This codes for CASSAFSGRQGQFF. The chain couples TRBV2 to TRBJ2-1; 9 bases align to TRBD2. Looked up from germline, CDR1 is SNHLY and CDR2 is FYNNEI. The CDR3 length is 14 residues. The V and J ends lost 4 bases and 12 bases, in that order; junction bases with no gene match: 10.

This sequence joins TRBV9 and TRBJ2-1; D call uncertain. V shed 3 bases and J shed 2 bases, with 12 bases lying between them. The CDR3 covers 15 residues. Germline CDR1 SGDLS, CDR2 YYNGEE. CDR3 nucleotides: TGTGCCAGCAGCGCGGGTACCCGCCCCTACAATGAGCAGTTCTTC. This sequence encodes CASSAGTRPYNEQFF.

This clone has a single count. The chain combines TRBV6-6 with TRBJ2-1; tentatively, D is TRBD2 (5 bases). With 3 bases removed from V and 2 bases from J, the gap between germline ends came to 14 bases. Germline loops: CDR1 MNHNY, CDR2 SVGAGI (reference sequence). CDR3 length equals 16 residues. The CDR3 DNA is TGTGCCAGCAGTTATTCAACTAGGCTTCCCTACAATGAGCAGTTCTTC. This codes for CASSYSTRLPYNEQFF.

The chain has TRBV7-2 and TRBJ2-1; TRBD1 aligns across 9 bases. CDR1 and CDR2 (germline): SGHTA, FQGNSA. V gave up 5 bases and J gave up 6 bases; unmatched junction bases: 8. CDR3 size: 15 residues. CDR3 nucleotides: TGTGCCAGCAGCCGACCGGGACAGGGTGGCAATGAGCAGTTCTTC. It specifies CASSRPGQGGNEQFF.

The V gene is TRBV7-2, the J gene TRBJ2-5; 9 bases line up with TRBD2. CDR3 size: 15 residues. V dropped 1 base and J dropped 5; count of bases not matched to a gene: 5. Germline assignment: CDR1 SGHTA and CDR2 FQGNSA. For the CDR3, the DNA is TGTGCCAGCAGCTTAGAGAGCGGGGGGATTGAGACCCAGTACTTC. This codes for CASSLESGGIETQYF.

The chain links TRBV4-3 to TRBJ2-1, with 10 bases that match TRBD1. Trimming took 2 bases from V and 6 from J; bases not matched to a gene: 10. This CDR3 region has 17 residues. CDR1 LGHNA and CDR2 YSLEER come from the germline V gene. The chain's CDR3 is CASSQRLPGQGINEQFF. The CDR3 nucleotides read TGCGCCAGCAGCCAACGCTTACCGGGACAGGGGATCAATGAGCAGTTCTTC.

This sequence joins TRBV2 and TRBJ2-3; a weak D match, TRBD1 (6 bases). The CDR3 loop spans 13 amino acids. Trimming removed 6 bases from V and 3 bases from J, with 10 bases in between. Germline values: CDR1 SNHLY, CDR2 FYNNEI. This CDR3 is CASRTDRTDTQYF. The CDR3 region has the DNA TGTGCCAGCAGGACCGACAGGACAGATACGCAGTATTTT.

This clone was counted a single time. The chain couples TRBV6-5 to TRBJ1-1; a possible D gene is TRBD1 (6 bases). V lost 8 bases and J lost 1, with 14 bases in between. This CDR3 is built from 14 residues. The germline gives CDR1 MNHEY, CDR2 SVGAGI. The CDR3 coding sequence is TGTGCCAGCCGAGGGGGGGTACAGAACACTGAAGCTTTCTTT. Protein sequence: CASRGGVQNTEAFF.

The rearrangement links TRBV30 to TRBJ1-6; D is uncertain. CDR3 size: 17 residues. The germline V and J ends were trimmed by 1 base and 7 bases, with 20 bases remaining between them. Germline values: CDR1 GTSNPN, CDR2 SVGIG (reference sequence). This chain's CDR3 is CAWSGGDILPRNSPLHF. The CDR3 nucleotides are TGTGCCTGGAGTGGCGGAGACATCCTCCCGAGGAATTCACCCCTCCACTTT.

The V call is TRBV18, the J call TRBJ2-7; a weak D match, TRBD1 (6 bases). The CDR3 spans 15 residues. Trimming removed 6 bases from V and 3 bases from J, with 18 bases in between. Germline CDR1 is KGHSH and CDR2 is LQKENI. The CDR3 protein is CASSVGGGAGYEQYF. The CDR3, as DNA: TGTGCCAGCTCCGTCGGTGGGGGCGCTGGCTACGAGCAGTACTTC.

The rearrangement links TRBV7-2 to TRBJ1-3; D is undetermined. CDR3 size: 16 residues. Germline V lookup: CDR1 SGHTA, CDR2 FQGNSA. The V and J ends lost 0 bases and 0 bases respectively, with 9 bases between them. CDR3 bases: TGTGCCAGCAGCTTAGCGCAGATACTCTCTGGAAACACCATATATTTT. Its translation: CASSLAQILSGNTIYF.

A word on this clone: The identical CDR3 is also encoded by other nucleotide sequences in the sample. This chain uses TRBV30 with TRBJ1-2; 9 bases are shared with TRBD1. In germline, CDR1 is GTSNPN, CDR2 SVGIG (reference sequence). V lost 0 bases and J lost 4; bases outside the gene matches: 6. The CDR3 is 15 residues long. The chain's CDR3 is CAWSVRDRVGYGYTF. The DNA for the CDR3 is TGTGCCTGGAGTGTACGGGACAGGGTTGGCTATGGCTACACCTTC.

Notes on this clone: At the DNA level, this CDR3 is encoded by other sequences in the same sample as well. This chain links TRBV7-2 with TRBJ2-1; D is undetermined. The CDR3 is 12 amino acids. Germline CDR1 SGHTA, CDR2 FQGNSA. The germline V and J ends were trimmed by 1 base and 9 bases, with 7 bases remaining between them. CDR3 protein: CASSLGVGEQFF. For the CDR3, the DNA is TGTGCCAGCAGCTTAGGCGTCGGTGAGCAGTTCTTC.

The rearrangement links TRBV30 to TRBJ2-5; TRBD1 matches at 9 bases. The end of the DNA is better explained by TRBJ2-7, so the J call may be wrong. Germline V gene lookup returns CDR1 GTSNPN and CDR2 SVGIG (reference sequence). The CDR3 is made up of 14 amino acids. Written as DNA, the CDR3 is TGTGCCTGGAGTGAGGACAGGGGACCCTACGAGCAGTACTTC. It translates to CAWSEDRGPYEQYF.

The sample holds many counts of this clone. V and J are TRBV19 and TRBJ1-1; 11 nucleotides match TRBD1. J lost 1 base, V lost 9 bases, and 7 bases had no gene match. The CDR3 is made up of 15 amino acids. The germline V gene has CDR1 LNHDA and CDR2 SQIVND (reference sequence). The CDR3 DNA is TGTGCCAGCAGGGACAGGGGGAGGGGGAACACTGAAGCTTTCTTT. This encodes CASRDRGRGNTEAFF.

The chain has TRBV2 and TRBJ2-7; D unclear. This CDR3 has 11 residues. CDR1 and CDR2 (germline): SNHLY, FYNNEI. Trimming stripped 3 bases from V and 3 bases from J, with 3 bases between. The CDR3 nucleotides read TGTGCCAGCAGTGACAACTACGAGCAGTACTTC. This encodes CASSDNYEQYF.

The chain recombines TRBV7-2 with TRBJ2-7; TRBD2 matches at 7 bases. In germline, CDR1 is SGHTA, CDR2 FQGNSA. There are 15 residues in the CDR3. With 4 bases clipped from V and 4 bases from J, the junction kept 10 bases outside the gene matches. The CDR3 here is CASSSLGGSRYEQYF. The CDR3 nucleotides are TGTGCCAGCAGCTCCCTCGGCGGGAGCCGTTACGAGCAGTACTTC.

This chain connects TRBV19 to TRBJ1-5; D is possibly TRBD1 (6 bases). The CDR3 extends over 13 amino acids. Germline CDR1 reads LNHDA; CDR2 reads SQIVND (reference sequence). V lost 10 bases to trimming and J lost 8 bases, with 18 bases between them. DNA of the CDR3: TGTGCCACCCTCCTCCAGGGGCTTGAGCCCCAGCATTTT. This gives the protein CATLLQGLEPQHF.

This clone was observed once. The chain is built from TRBV19 and TRBJ2-5, with 8 positions matching TRBD1. The trim removed 1 base at V and 4 bases at J, leaving 5 bases unmatched. CDR3 length: 15 amino acids. Germline values: CDR1 LNHDA, CDR2 SQIVND (reference sequence). CDR3 bases: TGTGCCAGTAGTATAGGGGCGGGGACAGGAGAGACCCAGTACTTC. Encoded protein: CASSIGAGTGETQYF. Full variable domain (outside the CDR3, taken from reference TRBV19 and TRBJ2-5): DGGITQSPKYLFRKEGQNVTLSCEQNLNHDAMYWYRQDPGQGLRLIYYSQIVNDFQKGDIAEGYSVSREKKESFPLTVTSAQKNPTAFYLCASSIGAGTGETQYFGPGTRLLVL.

CDR3 protein: CAFGDPGQGGGYTF. As DNA, the CDR3 is TGTGCCTTCGGGGATCCGGGTCAGGGGGGAGGCTACACCTTC. The chain combines TRBV10-3 with TRBJ1-2, with 7 bases that match TRBD1. Trimming removed 11 bases from V and 8 bases from J; junction bases left unmatched: 17. The CDR3 runs 14 residues. The germline gives CDR1 ENHRY, CDR2 SYGVKD.

This clone occurred once. The V and J genes are TRBV11-2 and TRBJ2-1, with 7 positions matching TRBD2. V lost 3 bases and J lost 1; bases outside the gene matches: 3. Germline V lookup: CDR1 SGHAT, CDR2 FQNNGV. This CDR3 is 15 amino acids long. As DNA, the CDR3 is TGTGCCAGCAGCTTCAAGCGGGATTCCTACAATGAGCAGTTCTTC. It translates to CASSFKRDSYNEQFF.

Only a few counts were recorded for this clone. This sequence joins TRBV2 and TRBJ1-1; possibly TRBD1 for D (5 bases). The CDR3 loop spans 13 amino acids. Trimming cost V 1 base and J 6 bases, with 9 bases left between them. Germline lookup yields CDR1 SNHLY and CDR2 FYNNEI. In DNA form, the CDR3 reads TGTGCCAGCAGTGAAGAGACAGCTTCTGAAGCTTTCTTT. Amino acid sequence: CASSEETASEAFF.